These 18 T cell receptor beta chains were all obtained from the same sample, sequenced in a study of blood T cell repertoires in COVID-19. Data came from immunoSEQ multiplex PCR; TCRdb stores just in-frame clones and leaves some out. The data show about 300,000 clones, approximately 91% seen once. The sample was peripheral blood. These receptor sequences come from a man younger than 35 with active or convalescent COVID-19.

The chain links TRBV9 to TRBJ1-1; no clear D gene. CDR3 length equals 14 residues. Trimming took 3 bases from V and 0 from J, leaving 9 bases between them. Germline-derived CDR1 and CDR2 are SGDLS and YYNGEE. The CDR3 bases are TGTGCCAGCAGCGCAAACGGGGTGAACACTGAAGCTTTCTTT. Translating gives CASSANGVNTEAFF.

This chain uses TRBV5-1 with TRBJ2-5; 9 positions agree with TRBD2. The CDR3 sequence is 12 residues long. The ends lost 4 bases at V and 14 bases at J; junction bases unmatched: 9. The germline CDR1 and CDR2 sequences are SGHRS and YFSETQ. This chain's CDR3 is CASSMTSGLSYF. CDR3 nucleotides: TGCGCCAGCAGCATGACTAGCGGCTTAAGCTACTTC.

The chain joins TRBV15 to TRBJ2-3; unclear D gene. This CDR3 is built from 15 residues. Germline V gene lookup returns CDR1 LNHNV and CDR2 YYDKDF (reference sequence). The ends were cut back, 6 bases at V and 0 bases at J, with 13 bases in the middle. CDR3 nucleotide sequence: TGTGCCACCAGTTCAGGCGCTGGGAGCACAGATACGCAGTATTTT. This translates into CATSSGAGSTDTQYF.

The chain recombines TRBV19 with TRBJ2-5; TRBD1 agrees at 9 bases. Germline trimming cut 5 bases from V and 5 bases from J; bases unmatched to any gene: 12. Per germline, CDR1 LNHDA and CDR2 SQIVND (reference sequence). CDR3 length equals 16 residues. CDR3 in amino acids: CASSVRDREVGETQYF. CDR3 sequence (DNA): TGTGCCAGTAGTGTTAGGGACAGGGAGGTGGGTGAGACCCAGTACTTC.

About this clone itself: At one boundary the junction diverges from the germline segment, which might be a read error. The V and J genes are TRBV6-4 and TRBJ2-3; the D gene is possibly TRBD1 (7 bases). Germline loops: CDR1 MRHNA, CDR2 SNTAGT. This CDR3 is built from 15 residues. The CDR3 protein is CVSSDRAGSSDTQYF. As DNA, the CDR3 is TGTGTCAGCAGCGACAGGGCGGGGTCGTCAGATACGCAGTATTTT.

The gene calls are TRBV11-2 and TRBJ1-2; 10 positions agree with TRBD1. J was trimmed by 6 bases and V by 4 bases; bases with no gene match: 2. Germline CDR1 and CDR2: SGHAT and FQNNGV. CDR3 length equals 13 residues. The chain's CDR3 is CASSYGQGDGYTF. The CDR3, as DNA: TGTGCCAGCAGCTACGGACAGGGGGATGGCTACACCTTC.

V usage is TRBV9 and J usage is TRBJ2-1, with 8 nucleotides matching TRBD2. The CDR3 covers 16 residues. Losses at the gene ends were 7 bases for V and 0 bases for J; bases not matched to a gene: 9. The germline V gene encodes CDR1 SGDLS and CDR2 YYNGEE. The CDR3 coding sequence is TGTGCCAGCTCTAACGGACTAGCCTACTCCTACAATGAGCAGTTCTTC. Its translation is CASSNGLAYSYNEQFF.

This clone was recorded a few times. This chain connects TRBV15 to TRBJ2-7; D not certain. This CDR3 comprises 13 residues. Germline values: CDR1 LNHNV, CDR2 YYDKDF (reference sequence). The V and J ends lost 4 bases and 0 bases respectively, with 7 bases between them. CDR3 in amino acids: CATSISSSYEQYF. DNA for the CDR3: TGTGCCACCAGCATTTCTAGCTCCTACGAGCAGTACTTC. The full variable domain, rest sourced from reference TRBV15 and TRBJ2-7, is DAMVIQNPRYQVTQFGKPVTLSCSQTLNHNVMYWYQQKSSQAPKLLFHYYDKDFNNEADTPDNFQSRRPNTSFCFLDIRSPGLGDTAMYLCATSISSSYEQYFGPGTRLTVT.

The rearrangement links TRBV6-5 to TRBJ1-2; maybe TRBD1 (6 bases). The CDR3 has 14 residues. V lost 3 bases to trimming and J lost 4 bases, with 12 bases between them. Germline CDR1 is MNHEY and CDR2 is SVGAGI. CDR3 DNA: TGTGCCAGCAGTTATGGACAGCACCTCTATGGCTACACCTTC. It translates to CASSYGQHLYGYTF.

A single count supports this clone. The J gene is TRBJ2-5, the V gene TRBV5-1; maybe TRBD2 (5 bases). This CDR3 is 14 amino acids long. V gave up 3 bases and J gave up 2 bases, with 11 bases separating them. Per the germline V gene, CDR1 is SGHRS and CDR2 is YFSETQ. CDR3 loop: CASSSDGVQETQYF. CDR3 sequence (DNA): TGCGCCAGCAGCTCGGACGGGGTACAAGAGACCCAGTACTTC.

The chain recombines TRBV7-9 with TRBJ2-7, with 7 bases identical to TRBD1. The V and J ends lost 5 bases and 2 bases, in that order; junction bases with no gene match: 6. Germline CDR1 SEHNR, CDR2 FQNEAQ (reference sequence). The CDR3 is 14 residues long. The CDR3 loop is CASSADRDPYEQYF. Written as DNA, the CDR3 is TGTGCCAGCAGCGCCGACAGGGACCCCTACGAGCAGTACTTC.

The rearrangement uses TRBV20-1 and TRBJ2-7; D perhaps matches TRBD1 (5 bases). CDR1 is DFQATT and CDR2 is SNEGSKA in the germline V gene (reference sequence). V was clipped by 3 bases and J by 3 bases, with 12 bases between them. The length of the CDR3 is 13 residues. The CDR3 is CSASVGEGYEQYF. In nucleotides, the CDR3 is TGCAGTGCTAGTGTAGGGGAAGGCTACGAGCAGTACTTC.

This clone was seen a handful of times. This chain connects TRBV29-1 to TRBJ1-6; TRBD1 matches at 7 bases. This CDR3 comprises 15 residues. Unmatched junction bases numbered 5, after V lost 1 base and J lost 5 bases. CDR1 is SQVTM and CDR2 is ANQGSEA in the germline V gene. The CDR3 loop reads CSVEATGANNSPLHF. The DNA of the CDR3 is TGCAGCGTTGAAGCCACAGGGGCTAATAATTCACCCCTCCACTTT.

The chain employs TRBV2 and TRBJ1-1; TRBD1 matches 7 bases. The length of the CDR3 is 14 residues. The J segment lost 3 bases and the V segment lost 6 bases, leaving 7 bases of the junction unmatched. CDR1 is SNHLY and CDR2 is FYNNEI in the germline V gene. The CDR3 protein is CASRIYRGHTEAFF. As DNA, the CDR3 is TGTGCCAGCAGGATCTACAGGGGACACACTGAAGCTTTCTTT.

This clone was detected a few times. The same CDR3 also results from other DNA sequences found in this sample. This chain joins TRBV25-1 and TRBJ2-7; 9 nucleotides align to TRBD2. This CDR3 is built from 17 residues. Germline loops: CDR1 MGHDK, CDR2 SYGVNS. Trimming took 3 bases from V and 0 from J; bases not matched to a gene: 9. The CDR3 coding sequence is TGTGCCAGCAGTGACTCTCAGCGGGGGGCCAGCTCCTACGAGCAGTACTTC. This codes for CASSDSQRGASSYEQYF.

The V and J genes are TRBV15 and TRBJ2-1; D is possibly TRBD1 (5 bases). Trimming shortened V by 2 bases and J by 7 bases, and 12 bases separated the two germline ends. Germline V gives CDR1 LNHNV, CDR2 YYDKDF (reference sequence). The CDR3 is 14 residues long. The CDR3: CATSRPRVLNEQFF. The CDR3 DNA follows: TGTGCCACCAGCAGACCCAGGGTGTTGAATGAGCAGTTCTTC.

The J gene is TRBJ2-2, the V gene TRBV7-2; D gene ambiguous. CDR1 and CDR2 from the germline V gene are SGHTA and FQGNSA. This CDR3 has 14 amino acids. Deletions cut 2 bases from V and 2 bases from J, with 6 bases between. The CDR3 here is CASSLSSNTGELFF. The CDR3 DNA reads TGTGCCAGCAGCTTAAGCTCCAACACCGGGGAGCTGTTTTTT.

For this clone: Within the sample, other DNA sequences also encode this same CDR3. This chain uses TRBV9 with TRBJ2-1; D unresolved. The CDR3 runs to 11 residues. Per germline, CDR1 SGDLS and CDR2 YYNGEE. V lost 0 bases and J 9 bases, leaving 4 bases between the germline ends. CDR3 region: CASSVAGEQFF. The CDR3 DNA follows: TGTGCCAGCAGCGTAGCGGGTGAGCAGTTCTTC. The full variable domain, its missing parts supplied by reference TRBV9 and TRBJ2-1, is DSGVTQTPKHLITATGQRVTLRCSPRSGDLSVYWYQQSLDQGLQFLIQYYNGEERAKGNILERFSAQQFPDLHSELNLSSLELGDSALYFCASSVAGEQFFGPGTRLTVL.